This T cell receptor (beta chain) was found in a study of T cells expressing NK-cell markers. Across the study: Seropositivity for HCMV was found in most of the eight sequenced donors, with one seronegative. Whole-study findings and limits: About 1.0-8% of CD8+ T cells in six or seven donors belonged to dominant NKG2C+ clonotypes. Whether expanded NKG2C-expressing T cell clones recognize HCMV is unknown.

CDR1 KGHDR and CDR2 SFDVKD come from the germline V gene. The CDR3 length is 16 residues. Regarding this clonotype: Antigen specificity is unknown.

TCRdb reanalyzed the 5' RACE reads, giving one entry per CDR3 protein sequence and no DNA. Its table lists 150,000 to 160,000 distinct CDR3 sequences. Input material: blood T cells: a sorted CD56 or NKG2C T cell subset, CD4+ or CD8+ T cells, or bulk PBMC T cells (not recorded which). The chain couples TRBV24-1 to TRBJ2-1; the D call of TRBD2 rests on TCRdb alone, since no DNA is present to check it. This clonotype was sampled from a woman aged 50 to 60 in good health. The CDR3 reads CATSDLTSGSNGEQFF.